This T cell receptor beta chain appears in the sequencing data of a study of human T cells and chemical hapten exposure. The CDR3 totals 11 residues. Germline CDR1 reads SGHVS; CDR2 reads FQNEAQ. Trimming pared 10 bases from V and 0 bases from J, leaving 3 bases between. TCRdb re-derived calls from the RACE reads in MiXCR, one entry per CDR3 protein. Of some 110,000 distinct CDR3 sequences in the sample, around 12% were seen once. Time point here: pre-sensitization, week 0. Treatment reported: therapeutic diphenylcyclopropenone sensitization with weekly scalp DPC. Prior to application of each patch test, blood was drawn. It was unfractionated whole blood from which total RNA was extracted. This clonotype turned up a few times.

This specimen was whole blood, taken in connection with sensitization to the hapten diphenylcyclopropenone (DPC). The clonotype comes from a woman between 50 and 59 years old with alopecia areata. Some clones in this sample may be carry-over from other donors' samples. The V call is TRBV7-8, the J call TRBJ2-2; D gene ambiguous. The CDR3 is CATANTGELFF. The CDR3, as DNA: TGTGCCACCGCGAACACCGGGGAGCTGTTTTTT. Looking up the rest from reference TRBV7-8 and TRBJ2-2 gives the full variable domain: GAGVSQSPRYKVAKRGQDVALRCDPISGHVSLFWYQQALGQGPEFLTYFQNEAQLDKSGLPSDRFFAERPEGSVSTLKIQRTQQEDSAVYLCATANTGELFFGEGSRLTVL.